A single sample is the source of the 22 T cell receptor beta chains below, sequenced in a study of T cells in Graves' hyperthyroidism and ophthalmopathy. RNA transcripts served as the template for amplifying TCR beta CDR3 regions. Primed by the HTBI set, a first-round RT-PCR was run on the TCR CDR3. MiXCR, applied by TCRdb to the multiplex PCR reads, yields one record per CDR3 protein. The sample has 530,000 or so distinct CDR3 sequences; roughly 25% are singletons. Material: blood. These receptors originate from a woman aged 25 to 39 with Graves' ophthalmopathy.

The chain employs TRBV28 and TRBJ1-5, with a tentative D call TRBD1 (5 bases). Trimming removed 5 bases at V and 9 bases at J, with 5 bases between. Germline CDR1 reads MDHEN; CDR2 reads SYDVKM. The CDR3 sequence is 10 residues long. The CDR3 loop is CASSDRPQHF. The CDR3 DNA is TGTGCCAGCAGTGACAGGCCCCAGCATTTT.

This rearrangement joins TRBV6-1 to TRBJ1-1; no reliable D call. Germline-derived CDR1 and CDR2 are MNHNS and SASEGT. Trimming shortened V by 2 bases and J by 8 bases, and 12 bases separated the two germline ends. The length of the CDR3 is 13 residues. CDR3 residues: CASSEIKRREAFF. The DNA of the CDR3 is TGTGCCAGCAGTGAAATAAAGAGAAGAGAAGCTTTCTTT.

This clonotype showed up many times. This chain links TRBV28 with TRBJ1-1; D remains ambiguous. Germline loops: CDR1 MDHEN, CDR2 SYDVKM. With 3 bases removed from V and 0 bases from J, the gap between germline ends came to 8 bases. The CDR3 runs to 14 residues. CDR3 amino acids: CASSFPSMNTEAFF. The DNA of the CDR3 is TGTGCCAGCAGTTTTCCCAGCATGAACACTGAAGCTTTCTTT.

The V call is TRBV4-1, the J call TRBJ2-7; possibly TRBD1 or TRBD2 for D (5 bases each). The CDR3 extends over 12 amino acids. CDR1 and CDR2 from the germline V gene are MGHRA and YSYEKL. Trimming cost V 1 base and J 6 bases, with 7 bases left between them. In DNA, the CDR3 is TGCGCCAGCAGCCAAGTGAGGGGCGAGCAGTACTTC. It encodes CASSQVRGEQYF.

V usage is TRBV6-2 or TRBV6-3 and J usage is TRBJ2-7, with unresolved D. The CDR3 has 14 residues. CDR1 and CDR2 from the germline V gene are MNHEY and SVGEGT. Trimming removed 4 bases from V and 2 bases from J, with 12 bases in between. The CDR3 here is CASSSAFTAYEQYF. The CDR3 region has the DNA TGTGCCAGCAGTTCCGCGTTTACCGCCTACGAGCAGTACTTC.

This clonotype has a handful of counts. The gene calls are TRBV6-1 and TRBJ1-1, with TRBD1 identical over 7 bases. V lost 5 bases, J lost 0 bases, and 9 bases stayed unmatched. The CDR3 runs to 16 residues. Germline values: CDR1 MNHNS, CDR2 SASEGT. The CDR3 loop reads CASSKTGTLMNTEAFF. Written as DNA, the CDR3 is TGTGCCAGCAGTAAGACAGGGACCCTCATGAACACTGAAGCTTTCTTT.

This clonotype showed up just a few times. The chain employs TRBV15 and TRBJ2-5, with 11 bases that match TRBD1. Trimming removed 4 bases from V and 5 bases from J; junction bases left unmatched: 6. The length of the CDR3 is 15 residues. Germline CDR1 and CDR2: LNHNV and YYDKDF (reference sequence). The CDR3 loop is CATSTGQGDVETQYF. In nucleotides, the CDR3 is TGTGCCACCAGCACGGGACAGGGGGATGTGGAGACCCAGTACTTC.

This clonotype was counted a few times. In DNA form, the CDR3 reads TGTGCCAGTAGTCCACTTCTCGCCAGCTCCTACGAGCAGTACTTC. It is translated as CASSPLLASSYEQYF. This rearrangement joins TRBV19 to TRBJ2-7, with D uncertain. The length of the CDR3 is 15 residues. Trimming pared 5 bases from V and 0 bases from J, leaving 14 bases between. CDR1 LNHDA and CDR2 SQIVND come from the germline V gene (reference sequence).

In its sample, this clonotype was seen many times. A much larger clone differs from this one at a single base, so this may be a read error. V gene TRBV10-3 combines with J gene TRBJ2-7; 9 nucleotides align to TRBD1. The CDR3 consists of 13 residues. CDR1 is ENHRY and CDR2 is SYGVKD in the germline V gene. The CDR3 coding sequence is TGTGCCATCAGTGAGACAGGGGGCTACGGGCAGTACTTC. It specifies CAISETGGYGQYF.

This clonotype was seen more than once but under ten times. This rearrangement joins TRBV6-5 to TRBJ2-4; 7 positions match TRBD1. The CDR3 spans 13 residues. The germline CDR1 and CDR2 sequences are MNHEY and SVGAGI. V lost 6 bases and J lost 5; bases outside the gene matches: 4. The CDR3 sequence is CASRSGQENIQYF. The DNA for the CDR3 is TGTGCCAGCAGATCAGGACAGGAAAACATTCAGTACTTC.

This clonotype was picked up many times. This sequence joins TRBV14 and TRBJ2-2; TRBD2 matches 9 bases. The CDR3 runs to 14 residues. From germline, CDR1 is SGHDN and CDR2 FVKESK. Losses at the gene ends were 3 bases for V and 4 bases for J; bases not matched to a gene: 0. The CDR3, as DNA: TGTGCCAGCAGCCAGCGGGGGGGCACCGGGGAGCTGTTTTTT. Translating gives CASSQRGGTGELFF.

This clonotype has a count of ten or more. The J gene is TRBJ2-7, the V gene TRBV5-6, with 8 bases matching TRBD1. Germline assignment: CDR1 SGHDT and CDR2 YYEEEE. Trimming took 4 bases from V and 7 from J; bases not matched to a gene: 7. CDR3 size: 13 residues. The CDR3 is CASSRRTGWEQYF. CDR3 in DNA: TGTGCCAGCAGCCGGAGGACAGGGTGGGAGCAGTACTTC.

This clonotype occurred many times. This chain joins TRBV19 and TRBJ1-2; D is unclear. Between the trimmed V and J ends, which lost 3 bases and 4 bases, there was a span of 9 bases. Germline values: CDR1 LNHDA, CDR2 SQIVND (reference sequence). There are 13 residues in the CDR3. The CDR3 DNA reads TGTGCCAGTAGTATCGGGATGCTCTATGGCTACACCTTC. As protein: CASSIGMLYGYTF.

The J gene is TRBJ2-7, the V gene TRBV6-5, with D uncertain. Trimming pared 2 bases from V and 0 bases from J, leaving 8 bases between. The CDR3 length is 14 residues. Germline loops: CDR1 MNHEY, CDR2 SVGAGI. This chain's CDR3 is CASSYLSSSYEQYF. The CDR3 DNA reads TGTGCCAGCAGTTACCTCTCGTCCTCCTACGAGCAGTACTTC.

Many counts were recorded for this clonotype. The chain joins TRBV2 to TRBJ1-2; 7 bases line up with TRBD1. Germline V lookup: CDR1 SNHLY, CDR2 FYNNEI. The CDR3 has 15 residues. The junction had 7 bases not matched to a gene; V was cut back by 2 bases and J by 4 bases. The CDR3 coding sequence is TGTGCCAGCAGTGAACTATCGGCAGGGGGCTATGGCTACACCTTC. Amino acid sequence: CASSELSAGGYGYTF.

There are many counts of this clonotype. V is TRBV7-2 and J is TRBJ1-1; no clear D. Germline V gene lookup returns CDR1 SGHTA and CDR2 FQGNSA. The V and J ends lost 3 bases and 3 bases respectively, with 5 bases between them. The CDR3 length is 12 residues. As DNA, the CDR3 is TGTGCCAGCAGCTTCACCGACACTGAAGCTTTCTTT. Translating it yields CASSFTDTEAFF.

The chain uses TRBV11-2 and TRBJ2-7, with D possibly TRBD1 on 5 matching bases. The CDR3 extends over 15 amino acids. V was cut by 6 bases and J by 5 bases, with 20 bases left in between. The germline CDR1 and CDR2 sequences are SGHAT and FQNNGV. The CDR3 spells CASSQWGTGFNEQYF. CDR3 DNA: TGTGCCAGCAGTCAATGGGGAACAGGTTTCAACGAGCAGTACTTC.

This clonotype was seen at least ten times. V gene TRBV5-1 combines with J gene TRBJ2-7, with TRBD2 matching 7 bases. CDR3 length: 15 amino acids. V was clipped by 2 bases and J by 0 bases; unmatched bases: 5. Germline CDR1 is SGHRS and CDR2 is YFSETQ. The CDR3 coding sequence is TGCGCCAGCAGCTTCGGCGGGGGTAGCTCCTACGAGCAGTACTTC. Residues: CASSFGGGSSYEQYF. Variable domain in full (rest from reference TRBV5-1 and TRBJ2-7): KAGVTQTPRYLIKTRGQQVTLSCSPISGHRSVSWYQQTPGQGLQFLFEYFSETQRNKGNFPGRFSGRQFSNSRSEMNVSTLELGDSALYLCASSFGGGSSYEQYFGPGTRLTVT.

In its sample, this clonotype was seen many times. The chain uses TRBV7-2 and TRBJ1-1, with 8 bases lining up with TRBD1. CDR3 size: 12 residues. J gave up 8 bases and V 1 base, and 0 bases lay outside the gene matches. CDR1 and CDR2 from the germline V gene are SGHTA and FQGNSA. In DNA, the CDR3 is TGTGCCAGCAGCTTAGGGACAGGGGAAGCTTTCTTT. Amino acids: CASSLGTGEAFF.

J is TRBJ1-1 and V is TRBV15, with 8 bases fitting TRBD1. The CDR3 covers 14 residues. V lost 5 bases to trimming and J lost 4 bases; unmatched junction nucleotides: 6. Germline V gene data show CDR1 as LNHNV and CDR2 as YYDKDF (reference sequence). CDR3: CATSGQGRRTEAFF. As DNA, the CDR3 is TGTGCCACCAGCGGACAGGGCCGTCGCACTGAAGCTTTCTTT. Full variable domain (outside the CDR3, taken from reference TRBV15 and TRBJ1-1): DAMVIQNPRYQVTQFGKPVTLSCSQTLNHNVMYWYQQKSSQAPKLLFHYYDKDFNNEADTPDNFQSRRPNTSFCFLDIRSPGLGDTAMYLCATSGQGRRTEAFFGQGTRLTVV.

The chain has TRBV19 and TRBJ1-5; D is unresolved. Germline V gives CDR1 LNHDA, CDR2 SQIVND (reference sequence). The CDR3 is 16 residues long. Trimming cost V 2 bases and J 1 base, with 12 bases left between them. This chain's CDR3 is CASSIPSGKSNQPQHF. CDR3 bases: TGTGCCAGTAGTATACCCTCCGGGAAGAGCAATCAGCCCCAGCATTTT.

This clonotype has ten or more counts. The chain is built from TRBV2 and TRBJ1-3; the D is unclear. The CDR3 consists of 13 residues. V was clipped by 8 bases and J by 1 base, with 9 bases between them. From germline, CDR1 is SNHLY and CDR2 FYNNEI. The CDR3: CASLRESGNTIYF. The CDR3 region has the DNA TGTGCCAGCTTGCGGGAGTCTGGAAACACCATATATTTT.